Listed below are T cell receptor beta chains from one sample, sequenced in a study of Ad26.COV2.S vaccination and SARS-CoV-2 variants. Libraries were prepared by immunoSEQ multiplex PCR; TCRdb keeps only in-frame clonotypes and omits some of them. Here the sample spans under 550,000 clones, approximately 92% being singletons. The sequences come from peripheral blood, collected in a trial of Ad26.COV2.S vaccine versus placebo. The receptors originated from a person between 18 and 65 years old who received the Ad26.COV2.S COVID-19 vaccine or a placebo. Each CDR3 is given with its conserved first and last residue. A D gene is named only where the DNA matches it firmly. Size values are once, few and many counts, or a class for expanded clones, and some rows have none.

J: TRBJ1-5; D: .; size: .; V: TRBV6-6; DNA: TGTGCCAGCAGACACGATAGCAATCAGCCCCAGCATTTT; CDR3: CASRHDSNQPQHF
J: TRBJ2-5; D: TRBD2; size: .; V: TRBV7-2; DNA: TGTGCCAGCAGCTCCTGGACTAGCGGGAGAGGAGAGACCCAGTACTTC; CDR3: CASSSWTSGRGETQYF
J: TRBJ2-7; D: TRBD1; size: .; V: TRBV3-1/TRBV3-2; DNA: TGTGCCAGCAGCCCCTGGACAGGTAGCTCCTACGAGCAGTACTTC; CDR3: CASSPWTGSSYEQYF
J: TRBJ1-5; D: .; size: .; V: TRBV7-9; DNA: TGTGCCAGCAGCATAGACAATCAGCCCCAGCATTTT; CDR3: CASSIDNQPQHF
J: TRBJ2-6; D: .; size: .; V: TRBV10-3; DNA: TGTGCCATCAACTCTGGGGCCAACGTCCTGACTTTC; CDR3: CAINSGANVLTF
J: TRBJ2-5; D: TRBD2; size: .; V: TRBV4-1; DNA: TGCGCCAGCAGCCAAGGGACCGCTAGCGGCTTTGAAGAGACCCAGTACTTC; CDR3: CASSQGTASGFEETQYF
J: TRBJ2-7; D: .; size: once; V: TRBV6-2/TRBV6-3; DNA: TGTGCCAGCAGCCTAGCGCAATCATACGAGCAGTACTTC; CDR3: CASSLAQSYEQYF
J: TRBJ2-5; D: TRBD2; size: .; V: TRBV7-7; DNA: TGTGCCAGCAGCCAAGGGACTAGCGGGGTAAAAGAGACCCAGTACTTC; CDR3: CASSQGTSGVKETQYF
J: TRBJ1-2; D: TRBD1; size: .; V: TRBV6-5; DNA: TGTGCCAGCAGTCGGACAGGGAGAATCTATGGCTACACCTTC; CDR3: CASSRTGRIYGYTF
J: TRBJ1-4; D: .; size: .; V: TRBV29-1; DNA: TGCAGCGTTGAAGATATACAGGGAGAGGAAAAACTGTTTTTT; CDR3: CSVEDIQGEEKLFF
J: TRBJ2-5; D: .; size: .; V: TRBV5-1; DNA: TGCGCCAGCAGCTTGGGGCAACGGTCTTACGAGACCCAGTACTTC; CDR3: CASSLGQRSYETQYF
J: TRBJ2-2; D: .; size: .; V: TRBV5-4; DNA: TGTGCCAGCAGCTTAGGGTCGCTGGACACCGGGGAGCTGTTTTTT; CDR3: CASSLGSLDTGELFF
J: TRBJ2-7; D: .; size: once; V: TRBV30; DNA: TGTGCCTGGAGGACGGAGGTTGGGGAGCAGTACTTC; CDR3: CAWRTEVGEQYF
J: TRBJ2-1; D: .; size: few; V: TRBV2; DNA: TGTGCCAGCAGTGATAATCACAATGAGCAGTTCTTC; CDR3: CASSDNHNEQFF
J: TRBJ1-5; D: .; size: few; V: TRBV10-1; DNA: TGCGCCAGCAAGAGACGACCACAGCATCAAGGGAGCAATCAGCCCCAGCATTTT; CDR3: CASKRRPQHQGSNQPQHF
J: TRBJ2-7; D: TRBD1; size: .; V: TRBV29-1; DNA: TGCAGCGTTGCGGCCGGGACAGATGGCGAGCAGTACTTC; CDR3: CSVAAGTDGEQYF
J: TRBJ1-1; D: .; size: once; V: TRBV18; DNA: TGTGCCAGCTCAAGCCCCGAGACAGAAGTGAGGGAAGCTTTCTTT; CDR3: CASSSPETEVREAFF
J: TRBJ1-1; D: .; size: .; V: TRBV19; DNA: TGTGCCAGTAGTATAGATCCGGGAATTACTGAAGCTTTCTTT; CDR3: CASSIDPGITEAFF
J: TRBJ1-1; D: .; size: .; V: TRBV5-5; DNA: TGTGCCAGCAGCGCCCGGGACGGGCAGAACACTGAAGCTTTCTTT; CDR3: CASSARDGQNTEAFF
J: TRBJ2-3; D: .; size: .; V: TRBV5-1; DNA: TGCGCCAGCAGCTTGACAGGGGGCCTAATAGCGGGAGTCGAACTGGCGGCAGATACGCAGTATTTT; CDR3: CASSLTGGLIAGVELAADTQYF
J: TRBJ2-3; D: .; size: once; V: TRBV19; DNA: TGTGCCAGTAGTAAGACTAGTACAGATACGCAGTATTTT; CDR3: CASSKTSTDTQYF
J: TRBJ2-2; D: TRBD2; size: .; V: TRBV4-1; DNA: TGCGCCAGCAGCCAAGATGCAAGCGGGAGGGCGAACACCGGGGAGCTGTTTTTT; CDR3: CASSQDASGRANTGELFF
J: TRBJ1-2; D: .; size: .; V: TRBV27; DNA: TGTGCCAGCAGAGGGGTAGGAGGCTACACCTTC; CDR3: CASRGVGGYTF
J: TRBJ1-2; D: .; size: .; V: TRBV6-2/TRBV6-3; DNA: TGTGCCAGCAGTTACGGAGGGTACTATGGCTACACCTTC; CDR3: CASSYGGYYGYTF
J: TRBJ2-7; D: .; size: .; V: TRBV2; DNA: TGTGCCAGCAGTCTCCGGGACGGAGCCTACGAGCAGTACTTC; CDR3: CASSLRDGAYEQYF
J: TRBJ1-4; D: .; size: .; V: TRBV25-1; DNA: TGTGCCAGCAGGGCAGACGCAACTAATGAAAAACTGTTTTTT; CDR3: CASRADATNEKLFF
J: TRBJ2-5; D: .; size: .; V: TRBV4-3; DNA: TGCGCCAGCAGTCGGACCGTTCAAGAGACCCAGTACTTC; CDR3: CASSRTVQETQYF
J: TRBJ2-1; D: TRBD2; size: .; V: TRBV28; DNA: TGTGCCAGCAGTCCAGGACTAGTATACAATGAGCAGTTCTTC; CDR3: CASSPGLVYNEQFF
J: TRBJ1-2; D: TRBD1; size: few; V: TRBV6-6; DNA: TGTGCCAGCAGTCGGGACAGGTTCAACTATGGCTACACCTTC; CDR3: CASSRDRFNYGYTF
J: TRBJ2-7; D: TRBD2; size: .; V: TRBV11-2; DNA: TGTGCCAGCAGCTTAGGTAGCGGGAGCATGTACGAGCAGTACTTC; CDR3: CASSLGSGSMYEQYF
J: TRBJ1-1; D: TRBD1; size: .; V: TRBV6-4; DNA: TGTGCCAGCAGACCTGGGACAGGCGATAACACTGAAGCTTTCTTT; CDR3: CASRPGTGDNTEAFF
J: TRBJ2-2; D: .; size: .; V: TRBV18; DNA: TGTGCCAGCTCACCCGGACAGAGTAACGGGGAGCTGTTTTTT; CDR3: CASSPGQSNGELFF
J: TRBJ1-2; D: .; size: once; V: TRBV29-1; DNA: TGCAGCGTCCGGGATTTAGACAGAACCTACTATGGCTACACCTTC; CDR3: CSVRDLDRTYYGYTF
J: TRBJ2-3; D: .; size: .; V: TRBV6-4; DNA: TGTGCCAGCAGTCTTCAAGGACAGACCACAGATACGCAGTATTTT; CDR3: CASSLQGQTTDTQYF
J: TRBJ1-1; D: .; size: .; V: TRBV5-5; DNA: TGTGCCAGCAGCTTTAAGGACAAGGACACTGAAGCTTTCTTT; CDR3: CASSFKDKDTEAFF
J: TRBJ1-2; D: TRBD1; size: .; V: TRBV10-3; DNA: TGTGCCATCAGTGACGACAGGGCATTTGGCTACACCTTC; CDR3: CAISDDRAFGYTF
J: TRBJ2-1; D: .; size: .; V: TRBV3-1/TRBV3-2; DNA: TGTGCCAGCAGCCCCCTATGGCGGGGAAATTACAATGAGCAGTTCTTC; CDR3: CASSPLWRGNYNEQFF
J: TRBJ2-7; D: .; size: .; V: TRBV27; DNA: TGTGCCAGCAGGACAGGTTTATACGAGCAGTACTTC; CDR3: CASRTGLYEQYF
J: TRBJ2-7; D: TRBD2; size: .; V: TRBV18; DNA: TGTGCCAGCTCAACCGGGACTAGCTTCTACGAGCAGTACTTC; CDR3: CASSTGTSFYEQYF